These 23 T cell receptor beta chains were all obtained from the same sample, sequenced in a study of vaccination and CD4 T cells after COVID-19. The treatment is: approximately nine-day PBMC culture with coronavirus spike peptide pools or control peptides (ViraFEST assay). Sequenced with the Oncomine TCR Beta short-read assay was DNA taken from cultured CD4+ T cells. TCRdb recomputed calls from the PCR reads with MiXCR, one row per CDR3 protein. The sample has 15,000 to 20,000 distinct CDR3 sequences, just under 30% seen once. The antigens these receptors bind are not known. Sequenced material: cultured CD4+ T cells from blood. These receptors were collected from a human donor with COVID-19.

The chain links TRBV15 to TRBJ1-5, with D possibly being TRBD1 (5 bases). V gave up 0 bases and J gave up 0 bases, with 12 bases separating them. Germline CDR1 reads LNHNV; CDR2 reads YYDKDF (reference sequence). This CDR3 spans 17 amino acids. CDR3 nucleotides: TGTGCCACCAGCAGAGATGGATGGGACCTTAGCAATCAGCCCCAGCATTTT. Translated, it gives CATSRDGWDLSNQPQHF.

The sample holds a few counts of this clonotype. This sequence joins TRBV6-2 or TRBV6-3 and TRBJ1-5; weak D call: TRBD1 (6 bases). The CDR3 length is 14 residues. V was cut by 7 bases and J by 9 bases, with 19 bases left in between. Per the germline V gene, CDR1 is MNHEY and CDR2 is SVGEGT. Here the CDR3 reads CASKNGQIFWPQHF. The CDR3, as DNA: TGTGCCAGCAAGAATGGACAGATTTTTTGGCCCCAGCATTTT.

This clonotype was detected only a few times. The rearrangement links TRBV7-2 to TRBJ1-1; no clear D. CDR1 and CDR2 from the germline V gene are SGHTA and FQGNSA. The length of the CDR3 is 14 residues. The V end lost 0 bases, the J end lost 2 bases, and 7 bases lay between the germline ends. The CDR3 region has the DNA TGTGCCAGCAGCTTAGCACTCGATAACACTGAAGCTTTCTTT. It encodes CASSLALDNTEAFF.

This clonotype was counted between two and nine times. The V and J genes are TRBV27 and TRBJ2-1; a weak D match, TRBD1 (5 bases). The CDR3 is 14 residues long. CDR1 MNHEY and CDR2 SMNVEV come from the germline V gene (reference sequence). V was trimmed by 2 bases and J by 0 bases, leaving 5 bases between them. DNA for the CDR3: TGTGCCAGCAGTTTAAGGGGCTCCTACAATGAGCAGTTCTTC. Its protein product is CASSLRGSYNEQFF.

The chain has TRBV19 and TRBJ2-5; 9 bases align to TRBD1. Germline V gene lookup returns CDR1 LNHDA and CDR2 SQIVND (reference sequence). The CDR3 is 16 amino acids. After removal of 6 bases from V and 2 bases from J, the junction contained 10 bases not matched to a gene. DNA for the CDR3: TGTGCCAGTAGCAGAATGGGACAGGGAGGACAAGAGACCCAGTACTTC. This gives the protein CASSRMGQGGQETQYF.

This clonotype was counted between two and nine times. The rearrangement joins TRBV7-2 to TRBJ1-2, with 12 bases fitting TRBD1. With V trimmed by 4 bases and J by 4 bases, 4 bases remained unmatched. The CDR3 totals 15 residues. Germline V gene lookup returns CDR1 SGHTA and CDR2 FQGNSA. In nucleotides, the CDR3 is TGTGCCAGCAGCTCGGGACAGGGGGCGGCCTATGGCTACACCTTC. Translated: CASSSGQGAAYGYTF. Full variable domain (remainder filled in from reference TRBV7-2 and TRBJ1-2): GAGVSQSPSNKVTEKGKDVELRCDPISGHTALYWYRQSLGQGLEFLIYFQGNSAPDKSGLPSDRFSAERTGGSVSTLTIQRTQQEDSAVYLCASSSGQGAAYGYTFGSGTRLTVV.

This clonotype is judged medium-sized. The chain carries TRBV27 and TRBJ2-2; the D call may be TRBD1 or TRBD2 (5 bases each). Germline CDR1 is MNHEY and CDR2 is SMNVEV (reference sequence). V was shortened by 5 bases and J by 2 bases, with 12 bases between the two germline ends. This CDR3 has 15 residues. The DNA for the CDR3 is TGTGCCAGCAGTACCGGGACGCGTAACACCGGGGAGCTGTTTTTT. It specifies CASSTGTRNTGELFF.

The chain uses TRBV30 and TRBJ1-1; 7 nucleotides align to TRBD1. V lost 4 bases and J lost 5; bases outside the gene matches: 4. The CDR3 consists of 12 residues. Germline CDR1 is GTSNPN and CDR2 is SVGIG (reference sequence). CDR3 DNA sequence: TGTGCCTGGATGCAGGGGGTAACTGAAGCTTTCTTT. Its protein product is CAWMQGVTEAFF.

The J gene is TRBJ1-5, the V gene TRBV19; TRBD1 is a possible D gene (6 bases). CDR3 length: 15 residues. Germline values: CDR1 LNHDA, CDR2 SQIVND (reference sequence). The V and J ends lost 3 bases and 1 base respectively, with 10 bases between them. CDR3 in DNA: TGTGCCAGTAGTATGAAGGGGGGGAGCAATCAGCCCCAGCATTTT. As protein: CASSMKGGSNQPQHF.

The gene calls are TRBV2 and TRBJ2-5, with D possibly matching TRBD2 (5 bases). The CDR3 runs 13 residues. V shed 7 bases and J shed 5 bases, with 14 bases lying between them. Germline CDR1 SNHLY, CDR2 FYNNEI. The CDR3 region has the DNA TGTGCCAGCACCCTGCCCCCGGGGGAGACCCAGTACTTC. Amino acid sequence: CASTLPPGETQYF.

This chain uses TRBV5-1 with TRBJ1-2; 7 bases are a match to TRBD1. Germline assignment: CDR1 SGHRS and CDR2 YFSETQ. The CDR3 loop spans 14 amino acids. With 0 bases clipped from V and 3 bases from J, the junction kept 2 bases outside the gene matches. The CDR3 reads CASSLDGTDYGYTF. The DNA for the CDR3 is TGCGCCAGCAGCTTGGACGGGACAGACTATGGCTACACCTTC.

This clonotype was seen only a few times. The chain uses TRBV11-1 and TRBJ1-1; 7 bases are shared with TRBD1. The CDR3 is 14 amino acids. CDR1 is SGHAT and CDR2 is FQDESV in the germline V gene (reference sequence). V lost 5 bases and J lost 1; bases outside the gene matches: 4. CDR3 DNA: TGTGCCAGCAGCCGACAGGGTTGGAACACTGAAGCTTTCTTT. Its translation is CASSRQGWNTEAFF.

The rearrangement joins TRBV25-1 to TRBJ1-3; D uncertain. Trimming cost V 6 bases and J 8 bases, with 11 bases left between them. The CDR3 is made up of 12 amino acids. Germline V gene sequence: CDR1 MGHDK, CDR2 SYGVNS. CDR3 sequence reads: CASSPGGHTIYF. The CDR3 region has the DNA TGTGCCAGCAGCCCGGGTGGGCACACCATATATTTT. The full variable domain, with the rest looked up from reference TRBV25-1 and TRBJ1-3, is EADIYQTPRYLVIGTGKKITLECSQTMGHDKMYWYQQDPGMELHLIHYSYGVNSTEKGDLSSESTVSRIRTEHFPLTLESARPSHTSQYLCASSPGGHTIYFGEGSWLTVV.

There are a few counts of this clonotype. The chain uses TRBV6-5 and TRBJ2-3; 9 positions match TRBD2. CDR1 is MNHEY and CDR2 is SVGAGI in the germline V gene. Trimming at V came to 6 bases and at J to 2 bases, leaving 9 bases not matched to a gene. There are 16 residues in the CDR3. CDR3 protein: CASRDSRGGNTDTQYF. In DNA form, the CDR3 reads TGTGCCAGCAGAGACTCGCGGGGGGGAAACACAGATACGCAGTATTTT.

CDR3 nucleotides: TGCGCCAGCAGCTTGGGGTCGACAGGGGGCGGTGAAAAACTGTTTTTT. Its protein product is CASSLGSTGGGEKLFF. V is TRBV5-1 and J is TRBJ1-4; TRBD1 matches at 10 bases. The CDR3 is 16 residues long. J was trimmed by 7 bases and V by 0 bases; bases with no gene match: 6. Germline CDR1 and CDR2: SGHRS and YFSETQ.

This clonotype was seen only a few times. The chain couples TRBV7-9 to TRBJ1-2, with 7 bases fitting TRBD1. This CDR3 comprises 15 residues. Germline CDR1 and CDR2: SEHNR and FQNEAQ (reference sequence). V shed 2 bases and J 3 bases; nucleotides not matched to a gene: 6. The CDR3 protein is CASSLLGGADYGYTF. As DNA, the CDR3 is TGTGCCAGCAGCTTACTAGGGGGCGCTGACTATGGCTACACCTTC.

The rearrangement links TRBV7-9 to TRBJ2-2; 7 nucleotides align to TRBD1. CDR1 and CDR2 from the germline V gene are SEHNR and FQNEAQ (reference sequence). The V segment lost 8 bases and the J segment 2 bases; nucleotides outside the gene matches: 8. The CDR3 is 15 amino acids. CDR3 in DNA: TGTGCCAGCCCCTGGGACAGCGATAACACCGGGGAGCTGTTTTTT. Its translation: CASPWDSDNTGELFF. The whole variable domain, remainder taken from reference TRBV7-9 and TRBJ2-2, is DTGVSQNPRHKITKRGQNVTFRCDPISEHNRLYWYRQTLGQGPEFLTYFQNEAQLEKSRLLSDRFSAERPKGSFSTLEIQRTEQGDSAMYLCASPWDSDNTGELFFGEGSRLTVL.

This chain uses TRBV20-1 with TRBJ2-3; 10 bases are shared with TRBD2. After removal of 6 bases from V and 5 bases from J, the junction contained 11 bases not matched to a gene. Germline V gene lookup returns CDR1 DFQATT and CDR2 SNEGSKA (reference sequence). The CDR3 loop spans 15 amino acids. In DNA, the CDR3 is TGCAGTGCGGGACCGAGCGGGGGGGCCGGAGATACGCAGTATTTT. This encodes CSAGPSGGAGDTQYF.

This clonotype has more than one count but fewer than ten. V and J are TRBV19 and TRBJ2-5; D gene ambiguous. The CDR3 length is 13 residues. Germline V gene sequence: CDR1 LNHDA, CDR2 SQIVND (reference sequence). Trimming cost V 7 bases and J 0 bases, with 9 bases left between them. CDR3 sequence reads: CASKARHQETQYF. As DNA, the CDR3 is TGTGCCAGTAAGGCACGGCACCAAGAGACCCAGTACTTC.

V and J are TRBV6-1 and TRBJ2-7, with 10 bases that match TRBD2. Germline V gives CDR1 MNHNS, CDR2 SASEGT. This CDR3 region has 16 residues. The trim removed 2 bases at V and 0 bases at J, leaving 4 bases unmatched. The CDR3 sequence is CASSETLAGVSYEQYF. DNA of the CDR3: TGTGCCAGCAGTGAAACCCTAGCGGGGGTCTCCTACGAGCAGTACTTC.

This clonotype is labeled as medium-sized. The genes are TRBV2 and TRBJ1-5; tentatively, D is TRBD1 (5 bases). The CDR3 consists of 12 residues. CDR1 is SNHLY, CDR2 FYNNEI, per germline. The V gene lost 10 bases and the J gene lost 3 bases, with 10 bases spanning the gap. In nucleotides, the CDR3 is TGTGCCAAAGGGACGGACAATCAGCCCCAGCATTTT. Residues: CAKGTDNQPQHF.

The sample holds a few counts of this clonotype. The V gene is TRBV20-1, the J gene TRBJ2-5; TRBD2 matches at 11 bases. Unmatched junction bases numbered 14, after V lost 5 bases and J lost 0 bases. The length of the CDR3 is 18 residues. Germline loops: CDR1 DFQATT, CDR2 SNEGSKA (reference sequence). In nucleotides, the CDR3 is TGCAGTGCTCCCACTAGCGGGGGACACCTATGGTACCAAGAGACCCAGTACTTC. Translating it yields CSAPTSGGHLWYQETQYF.

The chain is built from TRBV6-5 and TRBJ2-7; no clear D gene. Trimming took off 4 bases at V and 2 bases at J, with 9 bases between the two ends. CDR3 length equals 13 residues. Looked up from germline, CDR1 is MNHEY and CDR2 is SVGAGI. CDR3 residues: CASSSPVTYEQYF. CDR3 sequence (DNA): TGTGCCAGCAGTTCCCCAGTGACCTACGAGCAGTACTTC.